The present entry profiles one TCR beta chain with its context. This sample was included in a study of blood T cell repertoires in COVID-19. Measured with immunoSEQ multiplex PCR; TCRdb has only the in-frame clones, and not every one. The table lists more than 200,000 clones, 75% to 90% of them singletons. V shed 8 bases and J 1 base; nucleotides not matched to a gene: 7. Germline assignment: CDR1 SNHLY and CDR2 FYNNEI. CDR3 length: 15 amino acids. The chain links TRBV2 to TRBJ2-3; 9 nucleotides align to TRBD1. This sequence originates from a woman aged 25 to 39 with acute COVID-19. The sample consisted of PBMCs or T cells enriched from blood (not recorded which). Here the CDR3 DNA reads TGTGCCAGCGGAAACCGGGACAGGGGCACAGATACGCAGTATTTT. Residues: CASGNRDRGTDTQYF.